This T cell receptor beta chain was obtained from a study of shared clonotypes between healthy human individuals. Looking at the study overall: Plates per donor: three CD4 naive, three CD4 memory, two CD8 naive, one CD8 memory. Study-level results: The diversity represented, both genetic and in exposure history, was limited by few donors.

V was clipped by 4 bases and J by 2 bases; unmatched bases: 9. The germline CDR1 and CDR2 sequences are SGHTA and FQGNSA. The CDR3 sequence is 16 residues long. About this clone: Its target is not known.

Sequencing used immunoSEQ multiplex PCR; TCRdb keeps in-frame clones, though not all of them. Among about 2 million clones listed, about 95% were seen once. It was CD45RO-negative cells, positively selected for CCR7, that made up naive CD8 cells, with terminally differentiated effector memory CD45RA+ cells excluded. Sequences were obtained from naive CD8+ T cells sorted from blood. The V gene is TRBV7-2, the J gene TRBJ2-5, with 8 bases identical to TRBD2. The TCR comes from a man aged 18 to 29 in good health. The CDR3 spells CASSSLLLADQETQYF. DNA of the CDR3: TGTGCCAGCAGCTCCCTTCTACTAGCGGATCAAGAGACCCAGTACTTC. Full variable domain (missing parts from reference TRBV7-2 and TRBJ2-5): GAGVSQSPSNKVTEKGKDVELRCDPISGHTALYWYRQSLGQGLEFLIYFQGNSAPDKSGLPSDRFSAERTGGSVSTLTIQRTQQEDSAVYLCASSSLLLADQETQYFGPGTRLLVL.